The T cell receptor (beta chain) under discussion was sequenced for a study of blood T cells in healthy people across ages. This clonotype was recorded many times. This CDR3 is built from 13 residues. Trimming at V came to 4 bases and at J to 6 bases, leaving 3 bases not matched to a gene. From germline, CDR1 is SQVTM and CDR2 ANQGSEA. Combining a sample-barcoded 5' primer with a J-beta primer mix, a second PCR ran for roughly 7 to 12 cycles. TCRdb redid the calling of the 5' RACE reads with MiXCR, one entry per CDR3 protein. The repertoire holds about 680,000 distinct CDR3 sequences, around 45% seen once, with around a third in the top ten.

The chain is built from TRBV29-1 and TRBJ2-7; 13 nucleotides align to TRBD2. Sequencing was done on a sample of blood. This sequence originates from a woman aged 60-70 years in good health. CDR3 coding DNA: TGCAGCGTTGCCACTAGCGGGAGGGCCGAGCAGTACTTC. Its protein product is CSVATSGRAEQYF.